This T cell receptor beta chain was retrieved from a study of regulatory dendritic cells for organ transplantation. Sorted T cells were CFSE-labeled and cultured four to five days with allogeneic regulatory or mature dendritic cells at 1:10. Sequencing was performed with immunoSEQ multiplex PCR; in TCRdb, only in-frame clones are kept and a portion is missing. The sample consists of 12,000 or so clones, around 62% of them appearing once. V was shortened by 4 bases and J by 7 bases, with 16 bases between the two germline ends. The germline V gene has CDR1 SQVTM and CDR2 ANQGSEA. This CDR3 spans 14 amino acids. Regarding this clone: Its antigen is not identified.

The TCR originated in a human donor in good health. V is TRBV29-1 and J is TRBJ2-2; TRBD2 might be the D (5 bases). Sequenced input: naive CD8+ T cells from blood cultured with dendritic cells. Regarding subset: CD45RA+ naive T cells. CDR3 coding DNA: TGCAGCGTTGGTCCGATCCTAGCAGGCGGGGAGCTGTTTTTT. It specifies CSVGPILAGGELFF.